This T cell receptor beta chain appears in the sequencing data of a study of somatic mutations in cytotoxic T cells in rheumatoid arthritis. With 6 bases removed from V and 1 base from J, the gap between germline ends came to 16 bases. The CDR3 has 15 amino acids. The V gene's germline CDR1 is MDHEN and CDR2 SYDVKM. Profiled with immunoSEQ multiplex PCR; TCRdb holds only in-frame clones, not every one. The data hold roughly 35,000 clones, with less than 85% observed a single time. The V gene is TRBV28, the J gene TRBJ2-7; the D gene is possibly TRBD1 (7 bases). The receptor was isolated from a man aged 35 to 55 in good health. The sample comprised CD8+ T cells sorted from blood. CDR3 protein: CASREQGRMSYEQYF. In nucleotides, the CDR3 is TGTGCCAGCAGGGAACAGGGGAGGATGTCCTACGAGCAGTACTTC.